A selection of T cell receptor beta chains follows, all from one sample in a study of blood T cells in healthy people across ages. TCRdb used MiXCR to reprocess the 5' RACE reads, holding one entry per CDR3 protein. Of 1.5 million to 2 million distinct CDR3 sequences in the sample, about 28% were seen once. Source material: blood. These receptors were taken from a woman in her twenties or thirties in good health. Each CDR3 is given with its conserved first and last residue. The order of the fields is J gene, D gene, clone size, CDR3 length, V gene, CDR3 DNA, CDR3 protein. D genes are given only for firm matches. Part of the rows lack a size; the others show once, few, many or a class for expanded clones.

TRBJ2-6 - - 15 TRBV12-3/TRBV12-4 TGTGCCAGCAGGCCCGTGAGCTCTGGGGCCAACGTCCCGACTTTC CASRPVSSGANVPTF
TRBJ2-5 - many 14 TRBV5-5 TGTGCCAGCAGCTCGAGCCAGCGGGAAGAGACCCAGTACTTC CASSSSQREETQYF
TRBJ2-7 TRBD2 - 18 TRBV7-2 TGTGCCAGCAGCTTAGGCCCTGGACTAGCGGGAGGGTCTAGGGAGCAGTACTTC CASSLGPGLAGGSREQYF
TRBJ2-5 - - 13 TRBV5-1 TGCGCCAGCAGCTCCGGACTGGTCGGGGCCCAGTACTTC CASSSGLVGAQYF
TRBJ1-2 TRBD1 - 14 TRBV5-1 TGCGCCAGCAGCCATCCGGACAGGGGAGATGGCTACACCTTC CASSHPDRGDGYTF
TRBJ2-5 - - 16 TRBV20-1 TGCAGTGCTAGAGATCGTCAGGCGGGGAACCAAGAGACCCAGTACTTC CSARDRQAGNQETQYF
TRBJ2-1 - many 19 TRBV12-3/TRBV12-4 TGTGCCAGCAGTTTCCTACCCATGGGGGGCCCTAGCTCCTACAATGAGCAGTTCTTC CASSFLPMGGPSSYNEQFF
TRBJ1-1 - once 14 TRBV6-1 TGTGCCAGCAGTGAAGCGTTACCAGGTGCGGAAGCTTTCTTT CASSEALPGAEAFF
TRBJ1-2 - - 15 TRBV28 TGTGCCAGCACCTCCAACTCGCGACAGTGTAGTGGCTACACCTTC CASTSNSRQCSGYTF
TRBJ1-4 - few 13 TRBV29-1 TGCAGCGGGAAAGTATCAGTTAATGAAAAACTGTTTTTT CSGKVSVNEKLFF
TRBJ2-7 - - 12 TRBV6-1 TGTGCCAGCAGTGAAAAGGGCTACGAGCAGTACTTC CASSEKGYEQYF
TRBJ2-1 TRBD2 - 15 TRBV2 TGTGCCAGCAGTGAAGGCGGGACTAGCGGGTATGAGCAGTTCTTC CASSEGGTSGYEQFF
TRBJ2-3 - - 16 TRBV29-1 TGCAGCGTTGAGCGTTGGGGCAGGCCCATCGCAGATACGCAGTATTTT CSVERWGRPIADTQYF
TRBJ2-7 TRBD2 few 15 TRBV6-1 TGTGCCAGCAGTGGGCCTAGCGGGGGCACCTACGAGCAGTACTTC CASSGPSGGTYEQYF
TRBJ2-3 - few 14 TRBV12-3/TRBV12-4 TGTGCCAGCAGTAGGACAGTCCCCACAGATACGCAGTATTTT CASSRTVPTDTQYF
TRBJ1-5 - - 15 TRBV5-8 TGTGCCAGCAGCTTGGCTGCACTGCTCAATCAGCCCCAGCATTTT CASSLAALLNQPQHF
TRBJ2-7 - few 15 TRBV5-5 TGTGCCAGCAGCTTGGAGAGGCATAGCTCCTACGAGCAGTACTTC CASSLERHSSYEQYF
TRBJ1-1 - - 14 TRBV9 TGTGCCAGCAGCTACGGGACACAGTCGACTGAAGCTTTCTTT CASSYGTQSTEAFF
TRBJ2-4 TRBD2 many 15 TRBV6-1 TGTGCCAGCGATGAAGCGGGGCTAGCCAAAAACATTCAGTACTTC CASDEAGLAKNIQYF
TRBJ1-1 - - 13 TRBV28 TGTGCCAGCAGTACGGAGGACAGAACTGAAGCTTTCTTT CASSTEDRTEAFF
TRBJ2-5 TRBD2 few 14 TRBV3-1 TGTGCCAGCACCCTTAGCGGGAGCAGTGAGACCCAGTACTTC CASTLSGSSETQYF
TRBJ2-3 TRBD2 - 16 TRBV24-1 TGTGCCACCAGTGATCCTGGACTAGCAAGCACAGATACGCAGTATTTT CATSDPGLASTDTQYF